This T cell receptor beta chain is drawn from a study of neoadjuvant anti-PD-1 for oral cavity cancer. The V gene's germline CDR1 is SNHLY and CDR2 FYNNEI. This CDR3 has 13 residues. Trimming took 4 bases from V and 0 from J, leaving 4 bases between them. Assay used: immunoSEQ multiplex PCR; TCRdb lists only in-frame clones, some missing. The sample carries about 13,000 clones, approximately 74% recorded once. Stated time point: after neoadjuvant nivolumab, at surgical resection. The input for sequencing was PBMCs, taken after nivolumab (anti-PD-1) treatment. The TCR was taken from a person between 35 and 79 years old with oral cavity squamous cell carcinoma. V usage is TRBV2 and J usage is TRBJ1-3; D ambiguous. CDR3 loop: CASSVISGNTIYF. The CDR3 DNA reads as TGTGCCAGCAGTGTGATCTCTGGAAACACCATATATTTT.